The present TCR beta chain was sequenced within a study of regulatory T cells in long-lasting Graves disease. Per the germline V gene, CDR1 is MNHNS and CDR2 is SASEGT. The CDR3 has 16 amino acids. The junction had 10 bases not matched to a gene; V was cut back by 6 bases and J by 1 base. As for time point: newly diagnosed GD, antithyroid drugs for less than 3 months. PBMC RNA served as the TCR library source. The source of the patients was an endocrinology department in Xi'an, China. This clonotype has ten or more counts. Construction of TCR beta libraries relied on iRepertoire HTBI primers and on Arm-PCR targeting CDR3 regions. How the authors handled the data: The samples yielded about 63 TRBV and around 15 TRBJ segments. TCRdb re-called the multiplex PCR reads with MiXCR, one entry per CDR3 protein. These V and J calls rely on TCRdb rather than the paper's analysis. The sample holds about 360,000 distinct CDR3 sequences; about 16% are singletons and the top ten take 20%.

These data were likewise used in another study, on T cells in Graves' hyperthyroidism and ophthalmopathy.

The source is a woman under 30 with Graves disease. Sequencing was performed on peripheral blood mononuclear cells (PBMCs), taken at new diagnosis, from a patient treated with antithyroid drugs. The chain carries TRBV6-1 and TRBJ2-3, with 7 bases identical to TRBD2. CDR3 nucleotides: TGTGCCAGCAGCAGCAGCGGGGCCAGAGGCACAGATACGCAGTATTTT. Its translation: CASSSSGARGTDTQYF.